These 13 T cell receptor beta chains originate from one sample sequenced in a study of response to subunit inactivated influenza vaccine. TCRdb re-analysed the RT-PCR reads in MiXCR, keeping a single row per CDR3 protein. Among a few hundred thousand distinct CDR3 sequences listed, about 14% were seen once. The sample was PBMCs from blood, taken approximately 12 days after vaccination. The receptor set was obtained from a man in his forties or fifties who received an inactivated influenza vaccine.

This clonotype was counted a few times. The V and J genes are TRBV12-3 or TRBV12-4 and TRBJ2-1; TRBD1 aligns across 10 bases. The trim removed 1 base at V and 5 bases at J, leaving 2 bases unmatched. The CDR3 is 15 amino acids. DNA of the CDR3: TGTGCCAGCAGTTTAGGACAGGGGGCCAACAATGAGCAGTTCTTC. It specifies CASSLGQGANNEQFF.

This clonotype was counted a few times. The rearrangement links TRBV24-1 to TRBJ2-5; D is ambiguous. Germline CDR1 reads KGHDR; CDR2 reads SFDVKD. V was clipped by 3 bases and J by 8 bases, with 9 bases between them. This CDR3 region has 12 residues. CDR3 amino acids: CATSDLSFTQYF. CDR3 bases: TGTGCCACCAGTGATCTATCCTTTACCCAGTACTTC.

This clonotype showed up just a few times. The genes are TRBV12-3 or TRBV12-4 and TRBJ1-4; the D is unclear. V shed 7 bases and J shed 6 bases, with 12 bases lying between them. This CDR3 has 13 amino acids. The CDR3 DNA reads as TGTGCCAGCACCTATTACCCGTATGAAAAACTGTTTTTT. It is translated as CASTYYPYEKLFF.

The rearrangement uses TRBV3-1 and TRBJ2-7; possibly TRBD1 or TRBD2 for D (5 bases each). V gave up 2 bases and J gave up 6 bases, with 14 bases separating them. Germline CDR1 LGHDT, CDR2 YNNKEL (reference sequence). This CDR3 region has 14 residues. The CDR3 bases are TGTGCCAGCAGCCAACTAAGGGCAGGGAGCGAGCAGTACTTC. It encodes CASSQLRAGSEQYF.

The chain links TRBV7-2 to TRBJ2-2; 7 bases agree with TRBD1. Germline CDR1 and CDR2: SGHTA and FQGNSA. The J segment lost 5 bases and the V segment lost 5 bases, leaving 8 bases of the junction unmatched. The CDR3 extends over 15 amino acids. The chain's CDR3 is CASSPGNRGTGELFF. The CDR3 region has the DNA TGTGCCAGCAGCCCAGGGAACAGGGGTACCGGGGAGCTGTTTTTT.

The V and J genes are TRBV12-3 or TRBV12-4 and TRBJ1-6; the match to TRBD1 covers 7 bases. The length of the CDR3 is 15 residues. Trimming cost V 5 bases and J 7 bases; bases outside gene matches: 8. The CDR3 loop is CASSTGVWGNSPLHF. Here the CDR3 DNA reads TGTGCCAGCAGTACAGGGGTGTGGGGAAATTCACCCCTCCACTTT.

This clonotype has only a few counts. This chain uses TRBV20-1 with TRBJ1-5, with TRBD1 matching 8 bases. Looked up from germline, CDR1 is DFQATT and CDR2 is SNEGSKA (reference sequence). This CDR3 region has 16 residues. Germline trimming cut 0 bases from V and 2 bases from J; bases unmatched to any gene: 6. CDR3 DNA: TGCAGTGCTAGAGATGGGGGACAGGCCGGCAATCAGCCCCAGCATTTT. Its protein product is CSARDGGQAGNQPQHF.

This clonotype occurred many times. CDR3 nucleotide sequence: TGTGCCACCAGCAGAGTTAGGACAGGTTACGAGCAGTACTTC. This gives the protein CATSRVRTGYEQYF. V is TRBV15 and J is TRBJ2-7, with TRBD1 identical over 7 bases. This CDR3 has 14 amino acids. Per the germline V gene, CDR1 is LNHNV and CDR2 is YYDKDF (reference sequence). V trimming: 1 base; J trimming: 4 bases; junction bases outside the gene matches: 4.

CDR3: CSVPGQGTGELFF. The CDR3 bases are TGCAGCGTTCCCGGGCAGGGGACCGGGGAGCTGTTTTTT. The chain uses TRBV29-1 and TRBJ2-2; D may be TRBD1 (6 bases). With 5 bases removed from V and 5 bases from J, the gap between germline ends came to 12 bases. This CDR3 has 13 residues. The germline V gene encodes CDR1 SQVTM and CDR2 ANQGSEA.

This clonotype was seen just once. The V gene is TRBV20-1, the J gene TRBJ1-4; 7 bases fit TRBD1. The CDR3 contains 14 residues. Germline V gene data show CDR1 as DFQATT and CDR2 as SNEGSKA (reference sequence). V lost 6 bases, J lost 4 bases, and 8 bases stayed unmatched. The CDR3 loop reads CSAKRQGSNEKLFF. DNA for the CDR3: TGCAGTGCAAAGAGACAGGGCAGTAATGAAAAACTGTTTTTT.

The rearrangement uses TRBV2 and TRBJ2-1; D remains unclear. CDR3 length: 13 residues. The V end was cut by 9 bases, the J end by 5 bases, with 14 bases between. The germline CDR1 and CDR2 sequences are SNHLY and FYNNEI. The CDR3 DNA follows: TGTGCCAGTCTAAAGATCCGGGACAATGAGCAGTTCTTC. Translated, it gives CASLKIRDNEQFF. Variable domain in full (rest from reference TRBV2 and TRBJ2-1): EPEVTQTPSHQVTQMGQEVILRCVPISNHLYFYWYRQILGQKVEFLVSFYNNEISEKSEIFDDQFSVERPDGSNFTLKIRSTKLEDSAMYFCASLKIRDNEQFFGPGTRLTVL.

This clonotype was recorded a few times. V gene TRBV4-1 combines with J gene TRBJ2-7; 11 nucleotides align to TRBD2. CDR1 and CDR2 (germline): MGHRA, YSYEKL. The CDR3 extends over 19 amino acids. V dropped 4 bases and J dropped 3; count of bases not matched to a gene: 17. The CDR3 loop is CASSLLPTSGGYSGYEQYF. In DNA, the CDR3 is TGCGCCAGCAGCCTTCTGCCCACTAGCGGGGGTTATTCTGGCTACGAGCAGTACTTC.

There are many counts of this clonotype. The chain couples TRBV29-1 to TRBJ2-1; 10 nucleotides line up with TRBD2. V was clipped by 1 base and J by 9 bases; unmatched bases: 6. The CDR3 length is 14 residues. Germline V gene sequence: CDR1 SQVTM, CDR2 ANQGSEA. As DNA, the CDR3 is TGCAGCGTTGAAGTCCTAGCGGGAGCGGTTGAGCAGTTCTTC. Translated: CSVEVLAGAVEQFF.